The following is a T cell receptor (beta chain) sequence with its context. What it binds is not known. Each of the donors was a healthy bone marrow donor. This CDR3 spans 17 amino acids. Looked up from germline, CDR1 is MGHRA and CDR2 is YSYEKL. V lost 0 bases to trimming and J lost 0 bases, with 12 bases between them. These data originate in a study of cytomegalovirus exposure and HLA in healthy donors. The overall study: Of the donors genotyped, approximately 400 in all, about 82% fell in the Caucasian-associated ancestry cluster. General study findings and limits: One variant, a missense change in DCLRE1C, was linked in a later analysis to TCR beta V- and J-gene trimming. Indistinguishable V segments, including TRBV6-2 and TRBV6-3, were excluded.

PCR employed 60 Vbeta and 13 Jbeta primers. Libraries were prepared by immunoSEQ multiplex PCR; TCRdb keeps only in-frame clonotypes and omits some of them. The sample yields 200,000 to 250,000 clones, of which the top ten take up 0.9% to 1.4%. The rearrangement links TRBV4-1 to TRBJ1-3; D unresolved. The sequenced sample consisted of PBMCs. This clonotype originated in a girl aged 2 to 9 in good health and CMV-seropositive. CDR3 coding DNA: TGCGCCAGCAGCCAAGACCTGGCGGAGAACTCTGGAAACACCATATATTTT. Its translation: CASSQDLAENSGNTIYF.